Following are 5 T cell receptor beta chains from one sample sequenced in a study of monozygotic twins with inflammatory bowel disease. Reanalyzing the 5' RACE reads, TCRdb keeps one entry per CDR3 protein, without DNA. Recorded for this sample: some 300,000 distinct CDR3 sequences. Sequencing was performed on blood. The receptors originated from a human donor with ulcerative colitis or Crohn's disease, or a healthy co-twin of an affected twin (not recorded which).

This chain connects TRBV20-1 to TRBJ2-5; the D gene TCRdb calls, TRBD2, cannot be checked with no DNA. Germline CDR1 DFQATT, CDR2 SNEGSKA (reference sequence). The CDR3 is made up of 15 amino acids. CDR3 region: CSARVGTSGQETQYF.

This rearrangement joins TRBV20-1 to TRBJ1-6. CDR3 length: 13 amino acids. Per the germline V gene, CDR1 is DFQATT and CDR2 is SNEGSKA (reference sequence). The CDR3: CSATRITNSPLHF.

J is TRBJ1-5 and V is TRBV20-1; the D call from TCRdb, TRBD1, cannot be confirmed without DNA. The CDR3 sequence is 13 residues long. Germline V gene sequence: CDR1 DFQATT, CDR2 SNEGSKA (reference sequence). The CDR3 sequence is CSADRGNNQPQHF.

The chain recombines TRBV20-1 with TRBJ1-6. The germline gives CDR1 DFQATT, CDR2 SNEGSKA (reference sequence). The CDR3 covers 15 residues. The CDR3: CSASDRRKENSPLHF.

The chain joins TRBV29-1 to TRBJ1-5; TCRdb selects TRBD1, and the lack of DNA leaves this call unchecked. CDR1 and CDR2 (germline): SQVTM, ANQGSEA. The length of the CDR3 is 14 residues. CDR3 amino acids: CSVSEAGEVEPQHF.